Sequencing of this T cell receptor (beta chain) was carried out in a study of cytomegalovirus exposure and HLA in healthy donors. Turning to this clone: Its antigen is not known.

There are 14 residues in the CDR3. CDR1 MNHNS and CDR2 SASEGT come from the germline V gene. The germline V and J ends were trimmed by 7 bases and 3 bases, with 16 bases remaining between them. The study's findings and limits: Previously analyzed data showed that most TCR beta V segments were productive at a frequency of about 90% or about 30%. An observed cluster of highly shared sequence variants was recorded as a likely sequencing artifact.

The PCR employed 60 Vbeta primers together with 13 Jbeta primers. Original analysis: A later analysis tallied approximately 87 million unique TCR beta chains, around 10 million of them shared. Produced via immunoSEQ multiplex PCR; TCRdb's table is partial and in-frame only. V and J calls and clone size are given by that table; D and trimming were obtained from the DNA. The table has around 200,000 clones, 82% seen once. The clonotype comes from a woman aged 40 to 50 in good health and CMV-seronegative. Sequenced material: PBMCs. This rearrangement joins TRBV6-1 to TRBJ2-7; maybe TRBD1 (7 bases). The CDR3 bases are TGTGCCAGCAAAAGGCAGGGGGGTAACTACGAGCAGTACTTC. Protein: CASKRQGGNYEQYF.